What follows describes a single T cell receptor (beta chain). What it recognizes is unknown. The sample belongs to a study of beta chain features in type 1 diabetes. Overall study: Over all samples combined, 107,917,701 sorted cells were examined.

CDR3 size: 13 residues. V shed 2 bases and J shed 4 bases, with 8 bases lying between them. Germline CDR1 reads ENHRY; CDR2 reads SYGVKD. Broader study findings: TCRB CDR3s from Type 1 diabetes patients were moderately but significantly shorter in all four CD4+ subsets. The VDJ junctions of type 1 diabetes patients carried fewer insertions and more deletions.

Since all of the isolated RNA was reverse transcribed, expressed TCRB transcripts were what got sequenced. The study sequenced naive, central memory and regulatory T cell samples to an average of about 3.57 million reads. Sequenced by immunoSEQ multiplex PCR; TCRdb stores in-frame clones only, minus some. The repertoire holds 200,000 to 250,000 clones, with 16% as singletons. Researchers reported sorting CD4+ naive, central memory, regulatory and stem cell-like memory cells via CD45RO/CCR7/CD25/CD127/CD95/CD27. The chain couples TRBV10-3 to TRBJ2-5; D is uncertain. The sequencing sample was made of naive CD4+ T cells from blood. This TCR came from a man younger than 45 with type 1 diabetes. The CDR3 nucleotides are TGTGCCATCAGTGAGGCTTTTATAGAGACCCAGTACTTC. Its translation is CAISEAFIETQYF.